This T cell receptor (beta chain) was retrieved from a study of cytomegalovirus exposure and HLA in healthy donors. Study-wide context: An earlier analysis identified approximately 120 million unique TCR beta sequences in 150 million to 200 million T cells.

Regarding the study as a whole: Cytomegalovirus-associated status was assigned to more than 150 TCR beta chains.

Germline V gene lookup returns CDR1 KGHSH and CDR2 LQKENI. Trimming took 6 bases from V and 8 from J; bases not matched to a gene: 4. This CDR3 contains 12 residues. Amplification used 60 Vbeta primers and 13 Jbeta primers. Profiled with immunoSEQ multiplex PCR; TCRdb holds only in-frame clones, not every one. The data contain more than 140,000 clones, roughly 82% of them singletons. Of note for this clone: What it binds is not known.

The chain is built from TRBV18 and TRBJ1-2, with TRBD1 matching over 9 bases. The sequenced sample consisted of PBMCs. This sequence was found in a man under 40 in good health and CMV-seropositive. As DNA, the CDR3 is TGTGCCAGCTCCCGGACAGGGGACGGCTACACCTTC. Amino acids: CASSRTGDGYTF.